Listed below are T cell receptor beta chains from one sample, sequenced in a study of T cells after yellow fever vaccination. TCRdb reprocessed the 5' RACE reads via MiXCR and lists one record per CDR3 protein. The sample carries hundreds of thousands of distinct CDR3 sequences, 9% to 15% recorded once. The source material was PBMCs, sampled on the day of the yellow fever booster vaccination. These receptors originate from a man between 25 and 39 years old who received the YFV17D yellow fever vaccine. Both conserved end residues are part of each CDR3. The D gene is left open where the match is weak. Clone sizes are given selectively: once, few, many, or a class where the clone is expanded.

CDR3 DNA: TGTGCCAGCAGTCAGGGAGGGACAGGCGCAGATACGCAGTATTTT
CDR3 protein: CASSQGGTGADTQYF
J gene: TRBJ2-3
V gene: TRBV4-2
clone size: few
D gene: .

CDR3 DNA: TGTGCCAGCAGCTTGGCGGGCGGTTATAATTCACCCCTCCACTTT
CDR3 protein: CASSLAGGYNSPLHF
J gene: TRBJ1-6
V gene: TRBV5-4
clone size: few
D gene: .

CDR3 DNA: TGTGCCAGCTCCCCACAGGGGCAGGGGATTGAAAAACTGTTTTTT
CDR3 protein: CASSPQGQGIEKLFF
J gene: TRBJ1-4
V gene: TRBV18
clone size: few
D gene: TRBD1

CDR3 DNA: TGCAGTGCTAGTAGGGGGAGGGACACTGAAGCTTTCTTT
CDR3 protein: CSASRGRDTEAFF
J gene: TRBJ1-1
V gene: TRBV20-1
clone size: .
D gene: .

CDR3 DNA: TGCAGTGCTTTTACTGGACGGGGATCGGATACGCAGTATTTT
CDR3 protein: CSAFTGRGSDTQYF
J gene: TRBJ2-3
V gene: TRBV20-1
clone size: .
D gene: .

CDR3 DNA: TGTGCCAGCAGTTTACGTCCTGGGGAAAAACTGTTTTTT
CDR3 protein: CASSLRPGEKLFF
J gene: TRBJ1-4
V gene: TRBV12-3/TRBV12-4
clone size: .
D gene: .

CDR3 DNA: TGTGCCAGCAGCTTAGACCGGAGCTTTACCGGGACTTCAGCTTTCTTT
CDR3 protein: CASSLDRSFTGTSAFF
J gene: TRBJ1-1
V gene: TRBV11-2
clone size: many
D gene: .

CDR3 DNA: TGTGCCAGCATGCGGGAAGAGGGCGGCTACGAGCAGTACTTC
CDR3 protein: CASMREEGGYEQYF
J gene: TRBJ2-7
V gene: TRBV5-4
clone size: few
D gene: .

CDR3 DNA: TGTGCCAGCACTTCGGGAGCGGGAGGAAACAATGAGCAGTTCTTC
CDR3 protein: CASTSGAGGNNEQFF
J gene: TRBJ2-1
V gene: TRBV6-2/TRBV6-3
clone size: few
D gene: TRBD2

CDR3 DNA: TGTGCCAGCAGTTGGGCCGGAACCTACGAGCAGTACTTC
CDR3 protein: CASSWAGTYEQYF
J gene: TRBJ2-7
V gene: TRBV28
clone size: few
D gene: .

CDR3 DNA: TGTGCCAGCTCACCGCGGGGGACAGTAGGTTACGAGCAGTACTTC
CDR3 protein: CASSPRGTVGYEQYF
J gene: TRBJ2-7
V gene: TRBV18
clone size: once
D gene: .

CDR3 DNA: TGTGCCAGCAGTTTATCTCCAACGAACACTGAAGCTTTCTTT
CDR3 protein: CASSLSPTNTEAFF
J gene: TRBJ1-1
V gene: TRBV27
clone size: few
D gene: .

CDR3 DNA: TGTGCCACCTCGTTGGGTGGCAGTCAGGCGGGAGATACGCAGTATTTT
CDR3 protein: CATSLGGSQAGDTQYF
J gene: TRBJ2-3
V gene: TRBV10-3
clone size: .
D gene: .

CDR3 DNA: TGCGCCAGCAGCTTGGTGGTCGTCCGGGACATCTCCTACGAGCAGTACTTC
CDR3 protein: CASSLVVVRDISYEQYF
J gene: TRBJ2-7
V gene: TRBV5-1
clone size: .
D gene: .

CDR3 DNA: TGTGCCAGCAGTTCGGGACTAGCGGGAGGGAGGGCTTACAATGAGCAGTTCTTC
CDR3 protein: CASSSGLAGGRAYNEQFF
J gene: TRBJ2-1
V gene: TRBV6-5
clone size: few
D gene: TRBD2

CDR3 DNA: TGTGCCAGCAGCACCAGGGGCGGAACGGATACGCAGTATTTT
CDR3 protein: CASSTRGGTDTQYF
J gene: TRBJ2-3
V gene: TRBV7-2
clone size: .
D gene: .

CDR3 DNA: TGTGCCAGCAGCTTAGTTGCGGTTAGCTCCTACGAGCAGTACTTC
CDR3 protein: CASSLVAVSSYEQYF
J gene: TRBJ2-7
V gene: TRBV7-2
clone size: .
D gene: .

CDR3 DNA: TGCGCCAGCAGGGGTATTGGGCTAGCGGTCACAGATACGCAGTATTTT
CDR3 protein: CASRGIGLAVTDTQYF
J gene: TRBJ2-3
V gene: TRBV10-2
clone size: .
D gene: TRBD2

CDR3 DNA: TGTGCCAGCAGCCCTCCCGGCCTTAGGGGCGGGACAGATACGCAGTATTTT
CDR3 protein: CASSPPGLRGGTDTQYF
J gene: TRBJ2-3
V gene: TRBV3-1
clone size: few
D gene: .

CDR3 DNA: TGCAGTGCTGGAGGGACTAGCGGTCCTAGATGGGATGAGCAGTTCTTC
CDR3 protein: CSAGGTSGPRWDEQFF
J gene: TRBJ2-1
V gene: TRBV20-1
clone size: .
D gene: TRBD2

CDR3 DNA: TGTGCCAGCAGCTTAGCGGGGCGCCACTATGGCTACACCTTC
CDR3 protein: CASSLAGRHYGYTF
J gene: TRBJ1-2
V gene: TRBV7-9
clone size: .
D gene: .

CDR3 DNA: TGCAGCACCCCCCAGCGGGGACTAGCGGGAGGGAAATACAATGAGCAGTTCTTC
CDR3 protein: CSTPQRGLAGGKYNEQFF
J gene: TRBJ2-1
V gene: TRBV20-1
clone size: few
D gene: TRBD2